In its sample, the clone carrying this T cell receptor (beta chain) was seen a few times. Clones were sequenced by immunoSEQ multiplex PCR, and TCRdb holds only the in-frame ones, with some missing. The table has more than 9,000 clones, 70% seen once. This sample was taken from a study of tissue T cells after allogeneic stem cell transplantation. CDR1 and CDR2 from the germline V gene are SGHVS and FNYEAQ. V was trimmed by 3 bases and J by 6 bases, leaving 18 bases between them. The CDR3 contains 15 residues. This rearrangement joins TRBV7-6 to TRBJ2-7; TRBD2 might be the D (6 bases). The source of this sequence is a woman between 18 and 55 years old with breast cancer. Sequencing was performed on tissue from the right colon, taken at autopsy. CDR3 sequence (DNA): TGTGCCAGCAGCTTTTCGGGGGACTTTCAAGGCGAGCAGTACTTC. It encodes CASSFSGDFQGEQYF.